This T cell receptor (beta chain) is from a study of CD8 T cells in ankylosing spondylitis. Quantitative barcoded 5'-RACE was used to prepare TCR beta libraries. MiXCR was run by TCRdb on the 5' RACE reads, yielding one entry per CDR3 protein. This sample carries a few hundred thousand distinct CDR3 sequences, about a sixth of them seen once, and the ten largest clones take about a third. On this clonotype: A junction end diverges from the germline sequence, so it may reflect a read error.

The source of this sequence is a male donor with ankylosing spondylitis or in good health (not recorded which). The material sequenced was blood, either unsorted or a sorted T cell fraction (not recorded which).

The CDR3 here is CASSLAPMGGGTGIYNEQFF. In DNA form, the CDR3 reads TGTGCTAGCAGCTTAGCCCCCATGGGGGGTGGGACAGGAATCTACAATGAGCAGTTCTTC. The chain recombines TRBV7-7 with TRBJ2-1, with TRBD1 matching over 8 bases. The CDR3 runs to 20 residues. The germline CDR1 and CDR2 sequences are SSHAT and FNYEAQ (reference sequence). The full variable domain, in which reference TRBV7-7 and TRBJ2-1 provide the parts outside the CDR3, is GAGVSQSPRYKVTKRGQDVTLRCDPISSHATLYWYQQALGQGPEFLTYFNYEAQPDKSGLPSDRFSAERPEGSISTLTIQRTEQRDSAMYRCASSLAPMGGGTGIYNEQFFGPGTRLTVL.